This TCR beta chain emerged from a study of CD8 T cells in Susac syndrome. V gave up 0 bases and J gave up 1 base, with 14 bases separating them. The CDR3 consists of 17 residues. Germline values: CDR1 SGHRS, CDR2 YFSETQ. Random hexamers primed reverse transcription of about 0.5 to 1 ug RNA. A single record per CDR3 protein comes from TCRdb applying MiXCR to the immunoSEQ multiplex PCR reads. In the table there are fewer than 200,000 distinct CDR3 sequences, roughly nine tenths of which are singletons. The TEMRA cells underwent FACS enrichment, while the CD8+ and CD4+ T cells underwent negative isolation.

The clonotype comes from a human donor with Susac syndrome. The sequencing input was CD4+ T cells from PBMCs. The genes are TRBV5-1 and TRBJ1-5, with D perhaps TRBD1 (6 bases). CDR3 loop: CASSLADGRGSNQPQHF. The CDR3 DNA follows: TGCGCCAGCAGCTTGGCCGACGGGAGGGGGAGCAATCAGCCCCAGCATTTT.